These 8 T cell receptor beta chains originate from one sample sequenced in a study of tumour-infiltrating T cells in Burkitt lymphoma. Produced via immunoSEQ multiplex PCR; TCRdb's table is partial and in-frame only. The table has around 48,000 clones, around 30% seen once; the top ten hold roughly 2.6%. The specimen was tumor tissue. These receptor sequences come from a human donor with Burkitt lymphoma.

This chain connects TRBV7-8 to TRBJ2-1, with D unresolved. The V gene's germline CDR1 is SGHVS and CDR2 FQNEAQ. This CDR3 comprises 12 residues. Trimming shortened V by 3 bases and J by 8 bases, and 8 bases separated the two germline ends. The CDR3 region is CASSLSGHEQFF. The CDR3, as DNA: TGTGCCAGCAGCTTGAGTGGACATGAGCAGTTCTTC.

The CDR3 DNA is TGTGCCAGCAGCCCCAGTGAAAAGGGGGCTTCTGAAGCTTTCTTT. This gives the protein CASSPSEKGASEAFF. The J gene is TRBJ1-1, the V gene TRBV7-9; 7 nucleotides line up with TRBD1. The CDR3 length is 15 residues. Germline lookup yields CDR1 SEHNR and CDR2 FQNEAQ (reference sequence). V shed 5 bases and J 6 bases; nucleotides not matched to a gene: 12. Full variable domain (missing parts from reference TRBV7-9 and TRBJ1-1): DTGVSQNPRHKITKRGQNVTFRCDPISEHNRLYWYRQTLGQGPEFLTYFQNEAQLEKSRLLSDRFSAERPKGSFSTLEIQRTEQGDSAMYLCASSPSEKGASEAFFGQGTRLTVV.

The chain recombines TRBV7-9 with TRBJ2-7; D is uncertain. The CDR3 extends over 15 amino acids. V gave up 5 bases and J gave up 2 bases, with 16 bases separating them. Germline V gene sequence: CDR1 SEHNR, CDR2 FQNEAQ (reference sequence). The CDR3 DNA is TGTGCCAGCAGCCTGATGCCGGGCCAGCCCTACGAGCAGTACTTC. This gives the protein CASSLMPGQPYEQYF.

The chain couples TRBV28 to TRBJ1-2; maybe TRBD1 (5 bases). The germline V and J ends were trimmed by 10 bases and 4 bases, with 13 bases remaining between them. CDR3 size: 12 residues. Germline-derived CDR1 and CDR2 are MDHEN and SYDVKM. CDR3 nucleotide sequence: TGTGCCACCACCCCAGGGAGCTATGGCTACACCTTC. Its protein product is CATTPGSYGYTF.

This clone showed up just a few times. This CDR3 is CASSRTGGTQPQHF. CDR3 bases: TGTGCCAGCAGCCGGACAGGGGGCACTCAGCCCCAGCATTTT. V usage is TRBV7-2 and J usage is TRBJ1-5, with TRBD1 matching 11 bases. Germline assignment: CDR1 SGHTA and CDR2 FQGNSA. The V gene end was trimmed by 5 bases and the J gene end by 6 bases; junction bases not matched to a gene: 3. The CDR3 sequence is 14 residues long.

The J gene is TRBJ2-3, the V gene TRBV7-2; tentative D call: TRBD2 (5 bases). Per germline, CDR1 SGHTA and CDR2 FQGNSA. With 3 bases removed from V and 0 bases from J, the gap between germline ends came to 7 bases. The CDR3 has 14 amino acids. CDR3 region: CASSFRESTDTQYF. The CDR3 DNA follows: TGTGCCAGCAGCTTTAGGGAGAGCACAGATACGCAGTATTTT.

This clone showed up just a few times. The J gene is TRBJ2-7, the V gene TRBV5-8; the D gene is possibly TRBD1 (5 bases). This CDR3 is built from 16 residues. V lost 0 bases and J lost 5, with 18 bases in between. Per the germline V gene, CDR1 is SGHTS and CDR2 is YDEGEE. The CDR3 protein is CASSLGDGRQGDEQYF. The CDR3 DNA is TGTGCCAGCAGCTTGGGCGATGGGCGCCAAGGGGACGAGCAGTACTTC.

The chain combines TRBV5-1 with TRBJ1-5, with 7 bases lining up with TRBD1. Germline V gives CDR1 SGHRS, CDR2 YFSETQ. V shed 0 bases, J shed 6 bases, and the junction held 3 bases outside the gene matches. The CDR3 extends over 14 amino acids. The chain's CDR3 is CASSLGQGGQPQHF. The CDR3 bases are TGCGCCAGCAGCTTGGGACAGGGTGGTCAGCCCCAGCATTTT.